These T cell receptor beta chains were read from a single sample in a study of PD-1 blockade in classical Hodgkin lymphoma. Assay: immunoSEQ multiplex PCR; the TCRdb copy retains only in-frame clones and omits some. The sample records tens of thousands of clones, roughly nine tenths being singletons. Specimen: peripheral blood mononuclear cells (PBMCs), collected at baseline. These receptor sequences come from a human donor with classical Hodgkin lymphoma. Both conserved end residues are part of each CDR3. The order of the fields is CDR3 protein, CDR3 length, J gene, V gene, clone size. For some rows the clone size is stated as once, few or many, or as a class when expanded; others skip it.

CDR3aa: CASNPLPGDTGELFF
len: 15
j_gene: TRBJ2-2
v_gene: TRBV19
abundance: few

CDR3aa: CASSISGQGFSGANVLTF
len: 18
j_gene: TRBJ2-6
v_gene: TRBV19
abundance: NA

CDR3aa: CASSRNGARTDTQYF
len: 15
j_gene: TRBJ2-3
v_gene: TRBV6-5
abundance: once

CDR3aa: CAWTLLRDEQYF
len: 12
j_gene: TRBJ2-7
v_gene: TRBV30
abundance: NA

CDR3aa: CASSNRLNNSPLHF
len: 14
j_gene: TRBJ1-6
v_gene: TRBV5-1
abundance: NA

CDR3aa: CAWTDGGGYTF
len: 11
j_gene: TRBJ1-2
v_gene: TRBV30
abundance: NA

CDR3aa: CASSPDDRNEQYF
len: 13
j_gene: TRBJ2-7
v_gene: TRBV4-1
abundance: NA

CDR3aa: CSVESGDPLSGANVLTF
len: 17
j_gene: TRBJ2-6
v_gene: TRBV29-1
abundance: NA

CDR3aa: CASGWTTGSSYNSPLHF
len: 17
j_gene: TRBJ1-6
v_gene: TRBV12-5
abundance: NA

CDR3aa: CASSLDFPETQYF
len: 13
j_gene: TRBJ2-5
v_gene: TRBV11-2
abundance: NA

CDR3aa: CASREGEQFF
len: 10
j_gene: TRBJ2-1
v_gene: TRBV28
abundance: NA

CDR3aa: CASGTGWGQPQHF
len: 13
j_gene: TRBJ1-5
v_gene: TRBV19
abundance: NA

CDR3aa: CASTSGVFSVLDTQYF
len: 16
j_gene: TRBJ2-3
v_gene: TRBV11-2
abundance: once

CDR3aa: CASSVDHSPVYNEQFF
len: 16
j_gene: TRBJ2-1
v_gene: TRBV9
abundance: NA

CDR3aa: CASSPPNERGGEKLFF
len: 16
j_gene: TRBJ1-4
v_gene: TRBV7-9
abundance: NA

CDR3aa: CASSSGTTGNEQFF
len: 14
j_gene: TRBJ2-1
v_gene: TRBV5-1
abundance: NA

CDR3aa: CASSPGQGYYEQYF
len: 14
j_gene: TRBJ2-7
v_gene: TRBV18
abundance: NA

CDR3aa: CASSEQTRGGGANVLTF
len: 17
j_gene: TRBJ2-6
v_gene: TRBV6-1
abundance: NA

CDR3aa: CSVVGQSYFNEQFF
len: 14
j_gene: TRBJ2-1
v_gene: TRBV29-1
abundance: NA

CDR3aa: CASSELKSNQPQHF
len: 14
j_gene: TRBJ1-5
v_gene: TRBV25-1
abundance: NA

CDR3aa: CASAGTGGTDTQYF
len: 14
j_gene: TRBJ2-3
v_gene: TRBV6-5
abundance: NA

CDR3aa: CASSPVGGQETQYF
len: 14
j_gene: TRBJ2-5
v_gene: TRBV18
abundance: NA

CDR3aa: CASSQDVRAGVLGELFF
len: 17
j_gene: TRBJ2-2
v_gene: TRBV4-2
abundance: NA

CDR3aa: CASSLDRLHGYTF
len: 13
j_gene: TRBJ1-2
v_gene: TRBV6-5
abundance: NA

CDR3aa: CASSSGLSSYNEQFF
len: 15
j_gene: TRBJ2-1
v_gene: TRBV11-3
abundance: NA

CDR3aa: CASSLYQGQAGGYTF
len: 15
j_gene: TRBJ1-2
v_gene: TRBV4-2
abundance: NA

CDR3aa: CASSYGANTGELFF
len: 14
j_gene: TRBJ2-2
v_gene: TRBV6-5
abundance: NA

CDR3aa: CASSLTGRATNEKLFF
len: 16
j_gene: TRBJ1-4
v_gene: TRBV5-1
abundance: once

CDR3aa: CASSLASVDGYTF
len: 13
j_gene: TRBJ1-2
v_gene: TRBV7-2
abundance: NA

CDR3aa: CASSAGTGGQPQHF
len: 14
j_gene: TRBJ1-5
v_gene: TRBV19
abundance: NA

CDR3aa: CASSLTIGQPQHF
len: 13
j_gene: TRBJ1-5
v_gene: TRBV5-1
abundance: NA